Following are 2 T cell receptor beta chains from one sample sequenced in a study of T cells expressing NK-cell markers. TCRdb re-called the 5' RACE reads and shows each CDR3 protein once, DNA omitted. Found here are over 250,000 distinct CDR3 sequences; the top ten clones hold roughly 4.2%. Sequenced material: blood T cells: a sorted CD56 or NKG2C T cell subset, CD4+ or CD8+ T cells, or bulk PBMC T cells (not recorded which). These receptors were taken from a woman between 18 and 69 years old in good health.

This rearrangement joins TRBV12-3 or TRBV12-4 to TRBJ1-5. The CDR3 covers 17 residues. The CDR3: CASSRSPRGNSNQPQHF.

The chain links TRBV7-9 to TRBJ1-6; the D call from TCRdb, TRBD1, cannot be confirmed without DNA. The V gene's germline CDR1 is SEHNR and CDR2 FQNEAQ (reference sequence). This CDR3 has 14 amino acids. This chain's CDR3 is CAVSEGYFDSPLHF. Drawing the rest from reference TRBV7-9 and TRBJ1-6, the complete variable domain is DTGVSQNPRHKITKRGQNVTFRCDPISEHNRLYWYRQTLGQGPEFLTYFQNEAQLEKSRLLSDRFSAERPKGSFSTLEIQRTEQGDSAMYLCAVSEGYFDSPLHFGNGTRLTVT.